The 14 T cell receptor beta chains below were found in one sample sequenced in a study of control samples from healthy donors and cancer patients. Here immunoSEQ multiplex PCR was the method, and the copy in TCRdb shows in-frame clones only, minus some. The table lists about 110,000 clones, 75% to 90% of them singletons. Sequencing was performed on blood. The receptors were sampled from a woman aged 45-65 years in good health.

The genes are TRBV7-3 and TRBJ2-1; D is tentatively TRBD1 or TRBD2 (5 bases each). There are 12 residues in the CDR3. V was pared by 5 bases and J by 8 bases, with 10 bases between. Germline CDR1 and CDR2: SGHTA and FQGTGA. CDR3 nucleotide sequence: TGTGCCAGCAGCCCCGGGACGGATGAGCAGTTCTTC. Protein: CASSPGTDEQFF.

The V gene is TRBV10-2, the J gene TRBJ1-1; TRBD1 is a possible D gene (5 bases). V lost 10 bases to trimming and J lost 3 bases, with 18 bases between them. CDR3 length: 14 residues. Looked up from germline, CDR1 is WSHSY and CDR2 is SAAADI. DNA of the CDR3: TGCGCCACTTACGGGGACCTCCTAGACACTGAAGCTTTCTTT. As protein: CATYGDLLDTEAFF.

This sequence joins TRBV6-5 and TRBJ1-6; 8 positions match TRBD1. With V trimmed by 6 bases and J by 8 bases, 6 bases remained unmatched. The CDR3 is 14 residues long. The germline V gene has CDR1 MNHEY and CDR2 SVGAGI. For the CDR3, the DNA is TGTGCCAGCAGATCGGGACAGGCCCATTCACCCCTCCACTTT. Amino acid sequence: CASRSGQAHSPLHF.

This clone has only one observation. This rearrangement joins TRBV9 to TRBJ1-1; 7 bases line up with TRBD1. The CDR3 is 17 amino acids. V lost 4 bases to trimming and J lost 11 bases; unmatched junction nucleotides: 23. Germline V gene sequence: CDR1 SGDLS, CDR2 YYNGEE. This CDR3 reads CASSPGVRGESTSRAFF. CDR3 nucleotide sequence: TGTGCCAGCAGCCCGGGGGTCAGGGGGGAATCTACCTCGCGGGCTTTCTTT.

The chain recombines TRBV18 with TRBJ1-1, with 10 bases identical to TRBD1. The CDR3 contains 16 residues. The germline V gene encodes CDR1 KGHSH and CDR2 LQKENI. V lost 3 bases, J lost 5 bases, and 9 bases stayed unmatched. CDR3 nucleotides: TGTGCCAGCTCACCCCTGACAGGGGGCAGGAGGACTGAAGCTTTCTTT. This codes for CASSPLTGGRRTEAFF.

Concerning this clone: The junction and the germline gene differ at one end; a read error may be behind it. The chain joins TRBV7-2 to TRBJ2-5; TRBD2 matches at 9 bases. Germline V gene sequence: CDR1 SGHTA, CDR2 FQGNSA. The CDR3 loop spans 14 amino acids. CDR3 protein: CASSLAGPQETQYF. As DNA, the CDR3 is TGTGCCAGCAGCCTAGCGGGGCCCCAAGAGACCCAGTACTTC.

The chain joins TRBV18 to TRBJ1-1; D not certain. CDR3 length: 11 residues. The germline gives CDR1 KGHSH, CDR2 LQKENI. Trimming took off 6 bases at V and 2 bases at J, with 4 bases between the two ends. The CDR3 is CASSINTEAFF. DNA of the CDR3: TGTGCCAGCTCGATAAACACTGAAGCTTTCTTT.

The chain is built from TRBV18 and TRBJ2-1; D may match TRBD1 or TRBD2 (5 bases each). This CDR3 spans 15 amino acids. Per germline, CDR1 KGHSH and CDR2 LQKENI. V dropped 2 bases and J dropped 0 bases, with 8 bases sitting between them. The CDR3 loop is CASSPGGPSYNEQFF. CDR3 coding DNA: TGTGCCAGCTCACCAGGGGGACCCTCCTACAATGAGCAGTTCTTC.

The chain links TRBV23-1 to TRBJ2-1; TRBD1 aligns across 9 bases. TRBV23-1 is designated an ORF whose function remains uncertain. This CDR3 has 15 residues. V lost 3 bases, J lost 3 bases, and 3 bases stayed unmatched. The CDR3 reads CASSHETGGYNEQFF. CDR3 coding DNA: TGCGCCAGCAGTCATGAGACAGGGGGCTACAATGAGCAGTTCTTC.

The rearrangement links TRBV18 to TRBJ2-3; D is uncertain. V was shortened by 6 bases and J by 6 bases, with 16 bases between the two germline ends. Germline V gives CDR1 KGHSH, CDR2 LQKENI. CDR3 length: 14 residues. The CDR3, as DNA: TGTGCCAGCTCCGGTACCAGTTCTGGGGATACGCAGTATTTT. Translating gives CASSGTSSGDTQYF.

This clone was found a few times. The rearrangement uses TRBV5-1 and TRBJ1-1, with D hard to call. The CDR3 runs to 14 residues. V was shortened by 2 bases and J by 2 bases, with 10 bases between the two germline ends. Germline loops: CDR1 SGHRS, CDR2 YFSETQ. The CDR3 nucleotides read TGCGCCAGCAGCTTCCGACTCCCTAACACTGAAGCTTTCTTT. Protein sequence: CASSFRLPNTEAFF.

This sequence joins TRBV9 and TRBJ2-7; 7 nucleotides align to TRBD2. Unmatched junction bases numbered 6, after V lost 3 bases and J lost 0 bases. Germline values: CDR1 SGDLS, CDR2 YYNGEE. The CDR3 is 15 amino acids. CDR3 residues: CASSAGTTNSYEQYF. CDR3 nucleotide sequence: TGTGCCAGCAGCGCCGGGACTACGAACTCCTACGAGCAGTACTTC.

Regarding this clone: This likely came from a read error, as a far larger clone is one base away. The CDR3 spells CASSSMNTEAFF. CDR3 in DNA: TGTGCCAGCAGCTCGATGAACACTGAAGCTTTCTTT. This chain joins TRBV27 and TRBJ1-1; D uncertain. Per the germline V gene, CDR1 is MNHEY and CDR2 is SMNVEV (reference sequence). V lost 6 bases and J 0 bases, leaving 5 bases between the germline ends. The length of the CDR3 is 12 residues.

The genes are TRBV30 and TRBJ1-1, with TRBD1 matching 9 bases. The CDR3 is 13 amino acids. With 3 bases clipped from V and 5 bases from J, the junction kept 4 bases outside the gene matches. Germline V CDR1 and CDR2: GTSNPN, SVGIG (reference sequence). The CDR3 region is CAWRDRGWTEAFF. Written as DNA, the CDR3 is TGTGCCTGGAGGGACAGGGGATGGACTGAAGCTTTCTTT.